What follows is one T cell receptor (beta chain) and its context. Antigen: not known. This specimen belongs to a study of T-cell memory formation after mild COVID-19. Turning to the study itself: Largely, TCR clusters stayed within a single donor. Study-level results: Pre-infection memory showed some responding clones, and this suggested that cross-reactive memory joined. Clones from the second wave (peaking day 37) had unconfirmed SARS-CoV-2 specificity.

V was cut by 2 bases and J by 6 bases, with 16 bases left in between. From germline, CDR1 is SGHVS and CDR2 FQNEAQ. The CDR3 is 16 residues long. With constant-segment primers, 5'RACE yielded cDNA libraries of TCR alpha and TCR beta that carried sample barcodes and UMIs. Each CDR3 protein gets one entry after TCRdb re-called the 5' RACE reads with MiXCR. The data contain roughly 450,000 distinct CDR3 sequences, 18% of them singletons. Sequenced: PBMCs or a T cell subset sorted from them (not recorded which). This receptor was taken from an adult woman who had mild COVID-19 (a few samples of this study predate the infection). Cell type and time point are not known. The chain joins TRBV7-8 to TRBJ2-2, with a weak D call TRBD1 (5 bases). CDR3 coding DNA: TGTGCCAGCAGCTTAATTTTGACCAGGGTTGCCGGGGAGCTGTTTTTT. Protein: CASSLILTRVAGELFF.